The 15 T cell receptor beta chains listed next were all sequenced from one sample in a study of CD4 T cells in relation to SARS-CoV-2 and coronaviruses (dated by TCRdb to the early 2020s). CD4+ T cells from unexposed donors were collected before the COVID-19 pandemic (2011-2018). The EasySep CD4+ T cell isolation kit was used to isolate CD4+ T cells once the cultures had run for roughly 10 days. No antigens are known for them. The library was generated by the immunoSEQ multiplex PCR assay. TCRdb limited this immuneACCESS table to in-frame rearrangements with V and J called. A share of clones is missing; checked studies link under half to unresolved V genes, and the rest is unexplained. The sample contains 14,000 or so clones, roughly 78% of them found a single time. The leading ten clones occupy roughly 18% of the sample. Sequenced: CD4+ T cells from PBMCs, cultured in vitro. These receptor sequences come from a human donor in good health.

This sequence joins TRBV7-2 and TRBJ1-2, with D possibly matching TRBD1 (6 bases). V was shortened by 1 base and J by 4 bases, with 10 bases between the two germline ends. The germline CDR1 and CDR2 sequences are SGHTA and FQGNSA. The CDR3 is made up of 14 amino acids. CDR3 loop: CASSLVGGLYGYTF. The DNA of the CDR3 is TGTGCCAGCAGCTTAGTCGGGGGGCTCTATGGCTACACCTTC.

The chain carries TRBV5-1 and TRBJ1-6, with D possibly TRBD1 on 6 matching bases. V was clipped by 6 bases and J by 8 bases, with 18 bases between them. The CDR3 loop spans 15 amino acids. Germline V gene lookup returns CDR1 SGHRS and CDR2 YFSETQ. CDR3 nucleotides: TGCGCCAGCACCTTTGGGGGGGGCCAGGATTCACCCCTCCACTTT. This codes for CASTFGGGQDSPLHF.

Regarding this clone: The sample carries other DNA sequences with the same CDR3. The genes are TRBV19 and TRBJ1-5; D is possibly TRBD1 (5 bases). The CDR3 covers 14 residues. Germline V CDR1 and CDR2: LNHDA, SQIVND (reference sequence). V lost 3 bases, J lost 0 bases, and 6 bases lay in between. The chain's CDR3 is CASSIQGSNQPQHF. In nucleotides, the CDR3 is TGTGCCAGTAGTATCCAGGGTAGCAATCAGCCCCAGCATTTT.

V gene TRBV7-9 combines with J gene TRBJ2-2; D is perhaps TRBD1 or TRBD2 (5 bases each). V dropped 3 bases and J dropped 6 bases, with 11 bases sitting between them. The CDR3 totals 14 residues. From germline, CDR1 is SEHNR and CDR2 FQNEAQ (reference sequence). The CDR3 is CASSLQGEAGELFF. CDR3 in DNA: TGTGCCAGCAGCTTGCAGGGAGAGGCCGGGGAGCTGTTTTTT.

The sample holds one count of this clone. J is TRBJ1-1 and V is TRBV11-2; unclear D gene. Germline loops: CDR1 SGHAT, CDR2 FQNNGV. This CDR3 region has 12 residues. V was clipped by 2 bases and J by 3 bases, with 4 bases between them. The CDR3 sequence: CASSLSYTEAFF. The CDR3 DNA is TGTGCCAGCAGCTTATCCTACACTGAAGCTTTCTTT.

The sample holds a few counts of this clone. The DNA of the CDR3 is TGTGCCAGCAGCCTGGACAGAGGACTACGAATTAAAAACATTCAGTACTTC. Translation gives CASSLDRGLRIKNIQYF. V is TRBV3-1 (or the pseudogene TRBV3-2) and J is TRBJ2-4; perhaps D is TRBD1 or TRBD2 (6 bases each). From germline, CDR1 is LGHDT and CDR2 YNNKEL (reference sequence). Trimming took 4 bases from V and 4 from J, leaving 20 bases between them. The CDR3 is 17 residues long.

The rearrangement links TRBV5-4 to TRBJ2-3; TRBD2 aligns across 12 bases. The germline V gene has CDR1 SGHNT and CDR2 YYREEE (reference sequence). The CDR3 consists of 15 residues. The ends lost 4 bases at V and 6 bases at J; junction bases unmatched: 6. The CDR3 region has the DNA TGTGCCAGCAGCAGGACTAGCGGGACTTCTGATACGCAGTATTTT. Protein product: CASSRTSGTSDTQYF.

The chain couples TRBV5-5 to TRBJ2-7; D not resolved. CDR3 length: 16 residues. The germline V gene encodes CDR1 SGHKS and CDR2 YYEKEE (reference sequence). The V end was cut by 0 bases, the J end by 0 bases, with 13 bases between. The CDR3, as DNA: TGTGCCAGCAGCTTGGCTCCTGTCATAGGCTCCTACGAGCAGTACTTC. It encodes CASSLAPVIGSYEQYF.

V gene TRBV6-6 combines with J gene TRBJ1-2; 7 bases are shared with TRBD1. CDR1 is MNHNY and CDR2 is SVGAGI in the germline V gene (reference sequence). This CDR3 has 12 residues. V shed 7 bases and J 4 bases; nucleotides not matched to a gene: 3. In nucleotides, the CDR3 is TGTGCCAGCACGGACAGGACCTATGGCTACACCTTC. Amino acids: CASTDRTYGYTF.

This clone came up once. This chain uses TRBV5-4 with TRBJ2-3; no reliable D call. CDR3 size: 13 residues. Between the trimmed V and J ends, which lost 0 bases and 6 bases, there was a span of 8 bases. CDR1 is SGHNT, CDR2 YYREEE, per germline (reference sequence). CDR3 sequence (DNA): TGTGCCAGCAGCTTGGCGGGCCGCGATACGCAGTATTTT. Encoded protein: CASSLAGRDTQYF. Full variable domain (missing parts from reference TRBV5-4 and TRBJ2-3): ETGVTQSPTHLIKTRGQQVTLRCSSQSGHNTVSWYQQALGQGPQFIFQYYREEENGRGNFPPRFSGLQFPNYSSELNVNALELDDSALYLCASSLAGRDTQYFGPGTRLTVL.

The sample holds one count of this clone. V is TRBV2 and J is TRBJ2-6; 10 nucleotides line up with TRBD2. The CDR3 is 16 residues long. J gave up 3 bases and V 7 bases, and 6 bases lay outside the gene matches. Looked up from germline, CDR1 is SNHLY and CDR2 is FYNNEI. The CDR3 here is CASIEREGLGANVLTF. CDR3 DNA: TGTGCCAGCATTGAGCGGGAGGGCCTTGGGGCCAACGTCCTGACTTTC.

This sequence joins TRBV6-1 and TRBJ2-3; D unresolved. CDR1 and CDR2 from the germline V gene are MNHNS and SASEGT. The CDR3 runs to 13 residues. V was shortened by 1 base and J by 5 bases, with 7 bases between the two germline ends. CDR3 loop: CASSEVTLDTQYF. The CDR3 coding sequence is TGTGCCAGCAGTGAAGTCACGTTAGATACGCAGTATTTT.

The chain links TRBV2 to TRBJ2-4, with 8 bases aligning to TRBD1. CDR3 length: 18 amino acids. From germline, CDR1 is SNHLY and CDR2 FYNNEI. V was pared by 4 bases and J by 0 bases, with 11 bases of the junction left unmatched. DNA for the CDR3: TGTGCCAGCAGTGGGGGACAGGAATTTATAATAGCCAAAAACATTCAGTACTTC. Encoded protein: CASSGGQEFIIAKNIQYF.

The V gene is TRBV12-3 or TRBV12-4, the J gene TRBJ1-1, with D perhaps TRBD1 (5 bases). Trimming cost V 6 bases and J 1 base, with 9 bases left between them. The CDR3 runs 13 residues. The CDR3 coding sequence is TGTGCCAGCAGCCGGACACCGAACACTGAAGCTTTCTTT. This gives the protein CASSRTPNTEAFF.

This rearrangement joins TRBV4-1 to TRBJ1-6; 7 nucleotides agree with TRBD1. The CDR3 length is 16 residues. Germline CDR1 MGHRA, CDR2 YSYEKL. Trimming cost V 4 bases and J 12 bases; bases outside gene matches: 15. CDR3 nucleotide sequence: TGCGCCAGCAGCCGGGGACCCGGGACAGATAGCCAACCCCTCCACTTT. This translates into CASSRGPGTDSQPLHF.